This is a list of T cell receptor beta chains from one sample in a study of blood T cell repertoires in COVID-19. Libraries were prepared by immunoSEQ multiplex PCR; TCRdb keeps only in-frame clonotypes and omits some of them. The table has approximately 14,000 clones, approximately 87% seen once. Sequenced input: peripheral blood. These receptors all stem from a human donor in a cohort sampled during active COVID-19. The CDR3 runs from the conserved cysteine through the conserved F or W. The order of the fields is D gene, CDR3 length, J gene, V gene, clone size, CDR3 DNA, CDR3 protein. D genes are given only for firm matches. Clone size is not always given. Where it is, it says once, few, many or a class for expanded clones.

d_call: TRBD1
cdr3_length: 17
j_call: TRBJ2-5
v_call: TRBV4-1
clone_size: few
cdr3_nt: TGCGCCAGCAGCCACCTGGGACAGGACGAATTCCAAGAGACCCAGTACTTC
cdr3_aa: CASSHLGQDEFQETQYF

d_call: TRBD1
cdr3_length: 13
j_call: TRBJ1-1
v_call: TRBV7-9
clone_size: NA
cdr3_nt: TGTGCCAGCGCCGACAGGGTGAACACTGAAGCTTTCTTT
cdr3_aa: CASADRVNTEAFF

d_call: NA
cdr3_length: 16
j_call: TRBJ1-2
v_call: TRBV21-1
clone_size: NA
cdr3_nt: TGTGCCAGCAGCATACGAGACAGGGGGGAGGACTATGGCTACACCTTC
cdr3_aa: CASSIRDRGEDYGYTF

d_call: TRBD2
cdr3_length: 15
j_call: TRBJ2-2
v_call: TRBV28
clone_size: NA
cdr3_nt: TGTGCCAGCAGTCCCCTAGCGGGAGGGGCCGGGGAGCTGTTTTTT
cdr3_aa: CASSPLAGGAGELFF

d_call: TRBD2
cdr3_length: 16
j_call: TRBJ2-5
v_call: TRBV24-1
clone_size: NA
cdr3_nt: TGTGCCACCAGTGATGCCGGGACTAGCCACCAAGAGACCCAGTACTTC
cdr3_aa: CATSDAGTSHQETQYF

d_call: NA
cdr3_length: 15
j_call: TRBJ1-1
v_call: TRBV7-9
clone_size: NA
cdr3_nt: TGTGCCAGCAGCTCCCAGGGTGGTGGGGCCACTGAAGCTTTCTTT
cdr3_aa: CASSSQGGGATEAFF

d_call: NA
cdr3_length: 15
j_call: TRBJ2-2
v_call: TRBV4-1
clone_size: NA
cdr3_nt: TGCGCCAGCTCCGCCGGCGGGGAATACACCGGGGAGCTGTTTTTT
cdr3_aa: CASSAGGEYTGELFF

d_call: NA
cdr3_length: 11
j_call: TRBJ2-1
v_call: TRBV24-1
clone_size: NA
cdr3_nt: TGTGCCGTCCAGGGAAACGATGAGCAGTTCTTC
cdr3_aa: CAVQGNDEQFF

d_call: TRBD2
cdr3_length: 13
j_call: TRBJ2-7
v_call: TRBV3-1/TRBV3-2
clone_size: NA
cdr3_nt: TGTGCCAGCAGCCTGCGGGGGGCCCACGAGCAGTACTTC
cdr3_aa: CASSLRGAHEQYF

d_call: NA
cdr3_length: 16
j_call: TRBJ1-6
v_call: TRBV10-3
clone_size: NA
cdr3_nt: TGTGCCATCAGTGAGCCCGCAAGGGGAAGGAGTTCACCCCTCCACTTT
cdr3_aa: CAISEPARGRSSPLHF

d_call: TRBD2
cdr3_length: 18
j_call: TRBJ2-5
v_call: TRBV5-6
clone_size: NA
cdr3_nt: TGTGCCAGCAGCTCCGCTATAATACTAGCGGGACCTCCAGGGACCCAGTACTTC
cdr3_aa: CASSSAIILAGPPGTQYF

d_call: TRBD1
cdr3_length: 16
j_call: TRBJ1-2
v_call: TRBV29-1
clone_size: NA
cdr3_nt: TGCAGCGTTGAGCGACAGGGGCAGGAGGCTTTCTATGGCTACACCTTC
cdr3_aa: CSVERQGQEAFYGYTF